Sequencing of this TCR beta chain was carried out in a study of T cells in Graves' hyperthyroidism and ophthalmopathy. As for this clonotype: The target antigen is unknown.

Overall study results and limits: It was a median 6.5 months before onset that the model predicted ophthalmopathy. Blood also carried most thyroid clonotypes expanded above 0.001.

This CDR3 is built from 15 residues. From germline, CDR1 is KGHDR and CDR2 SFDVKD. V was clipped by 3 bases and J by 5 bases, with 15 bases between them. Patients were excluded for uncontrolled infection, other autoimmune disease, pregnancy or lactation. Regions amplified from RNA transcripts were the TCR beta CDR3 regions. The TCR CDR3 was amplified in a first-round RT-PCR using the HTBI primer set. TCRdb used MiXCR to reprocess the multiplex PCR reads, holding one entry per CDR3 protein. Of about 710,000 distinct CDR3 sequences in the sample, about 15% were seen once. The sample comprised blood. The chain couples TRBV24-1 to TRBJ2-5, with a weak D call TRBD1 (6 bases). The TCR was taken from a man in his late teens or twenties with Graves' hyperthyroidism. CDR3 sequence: CATSDPGQPWETQYF. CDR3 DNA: TGTGCCACCAGTGATCCAGGACAGCCTTGGGAGACCCAGTACTTC.